This T cell receptor (beta chain) appears in the sequencing data of a study of patients and donors after allogeneic stem cell transplantation. This clonotype was counted a few times. TCRdb re-analysed the RT-PCR reads in MiXCR, keeping a single row per CDR3 protein. The table lists hundreds of thousands of distinct CDR3 sequences, around 16% of them singletons. The CDR3 is 13 amino acids. The germline V gene encodes CDR1 SEHNR and CDR2 FQNEAQ (reference sequence). V shed 1 base and J shed 6 bases, with 7 bases lying between them. This TCR was sampled from a human donor who was either an allogeneic HSCT recipient or a stem cell or donor lymphocyte infusion donor (not recorded which). It is not recorded whose cells these are; they may come from a transplant donor. V usage is TRBV7-9 and J usage is TRBJ2-1, with D unclear. The sample was blood, either unsorted or a sorted T cell fraction (not recorded which). The CDR3 loop reads CASSLVPPNEQFF. The CDR3, as DNA: TGTGCCAGCAGCTTAGTCCCTCCCAATGAGCAGTTCTTC.